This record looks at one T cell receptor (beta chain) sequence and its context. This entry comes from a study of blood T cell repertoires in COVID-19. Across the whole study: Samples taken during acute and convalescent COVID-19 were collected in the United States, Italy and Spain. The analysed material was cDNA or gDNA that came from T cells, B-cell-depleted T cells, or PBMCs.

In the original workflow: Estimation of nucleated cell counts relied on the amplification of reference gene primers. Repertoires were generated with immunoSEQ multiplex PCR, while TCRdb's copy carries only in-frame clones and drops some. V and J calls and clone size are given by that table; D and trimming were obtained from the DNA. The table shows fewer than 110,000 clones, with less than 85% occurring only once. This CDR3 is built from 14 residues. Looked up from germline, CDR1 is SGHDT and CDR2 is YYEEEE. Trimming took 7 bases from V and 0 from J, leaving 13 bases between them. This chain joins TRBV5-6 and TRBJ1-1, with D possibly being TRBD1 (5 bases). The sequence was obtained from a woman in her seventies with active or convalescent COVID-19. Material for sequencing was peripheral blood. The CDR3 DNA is TGTGCCAGCTTCCGAGGACACCTGAACACTGAAGCTTTCTTT. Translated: CASFRGHLNTEAFF.